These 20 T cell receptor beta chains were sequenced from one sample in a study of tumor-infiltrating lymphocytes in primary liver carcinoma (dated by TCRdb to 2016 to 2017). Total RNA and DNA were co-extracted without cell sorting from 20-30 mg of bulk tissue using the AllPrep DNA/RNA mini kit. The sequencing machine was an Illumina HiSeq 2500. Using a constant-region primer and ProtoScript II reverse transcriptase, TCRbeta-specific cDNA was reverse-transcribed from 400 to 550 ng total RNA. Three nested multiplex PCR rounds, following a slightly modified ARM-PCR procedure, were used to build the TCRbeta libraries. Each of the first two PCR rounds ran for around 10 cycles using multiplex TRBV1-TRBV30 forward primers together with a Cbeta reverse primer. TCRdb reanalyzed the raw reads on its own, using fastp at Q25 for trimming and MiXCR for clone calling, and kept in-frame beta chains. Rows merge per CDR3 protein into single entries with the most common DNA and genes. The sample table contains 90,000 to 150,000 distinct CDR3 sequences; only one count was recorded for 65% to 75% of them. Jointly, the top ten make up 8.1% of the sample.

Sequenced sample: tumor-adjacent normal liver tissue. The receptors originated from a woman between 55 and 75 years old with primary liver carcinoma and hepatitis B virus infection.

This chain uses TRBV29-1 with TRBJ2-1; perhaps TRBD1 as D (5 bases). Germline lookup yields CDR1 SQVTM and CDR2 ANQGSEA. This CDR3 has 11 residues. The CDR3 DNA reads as TGCAACGTGGGGCTGGTGGGTGAGCAGTTCTTC. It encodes CNVGLVGEQFF.

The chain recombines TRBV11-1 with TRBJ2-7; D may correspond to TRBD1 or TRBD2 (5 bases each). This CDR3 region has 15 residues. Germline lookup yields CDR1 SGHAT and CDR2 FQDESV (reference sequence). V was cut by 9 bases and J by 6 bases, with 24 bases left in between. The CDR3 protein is CARSPRTAGLREQYF. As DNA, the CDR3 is TGTGCCAGAAGCCCTCGGACTGCAGGGCTACGCGAGCAGTACTTC.

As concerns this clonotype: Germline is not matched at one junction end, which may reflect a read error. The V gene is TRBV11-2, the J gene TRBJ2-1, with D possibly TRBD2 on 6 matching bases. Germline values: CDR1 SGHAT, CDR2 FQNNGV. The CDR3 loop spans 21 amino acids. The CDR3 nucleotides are TGTGCCAGCGGCTTAGGATGGGTTAGCGGAGGGAGAAGCAAAACCTACAATGAGCAGTTCTTC. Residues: CASGLGWVSGGRSKTYNEQFF.

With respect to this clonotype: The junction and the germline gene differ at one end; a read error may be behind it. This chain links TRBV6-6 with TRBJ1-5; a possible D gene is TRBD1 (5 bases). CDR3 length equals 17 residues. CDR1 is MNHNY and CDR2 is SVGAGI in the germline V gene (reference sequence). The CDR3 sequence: CANTTPLGADSNQSQHF. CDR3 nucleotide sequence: TGTGCCAACACCACCCCACTCGGGGCGGATAGCAATCAGTCCCAGCATTTT.

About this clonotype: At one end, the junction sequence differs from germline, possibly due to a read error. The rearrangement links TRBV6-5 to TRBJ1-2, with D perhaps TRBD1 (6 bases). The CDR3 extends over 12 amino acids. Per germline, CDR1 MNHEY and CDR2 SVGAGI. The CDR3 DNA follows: TGTGCCAGCGGTAGGCAGGGGAGAGGCTATAGCTTC. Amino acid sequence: CASGRQGRGYSF.

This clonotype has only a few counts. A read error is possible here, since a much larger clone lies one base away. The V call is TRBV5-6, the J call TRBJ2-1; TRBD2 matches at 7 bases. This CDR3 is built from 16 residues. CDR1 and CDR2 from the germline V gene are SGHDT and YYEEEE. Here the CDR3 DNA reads TGTGCCAACAGCTTGGTTCGCGGGAGATCCTACAATGAGCAGTTCTTC. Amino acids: CANSLVRGRSYNEQFF.

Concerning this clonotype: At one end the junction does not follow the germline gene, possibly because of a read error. As DNA, the CDR3 is TGTGCCAGCAACTTAGCCGCGGGAGGGGGGGCCCAGTACTTC. Translated, it gives CASNLAAGGGAQYF. The chain uses TRBV11-2 and TRBJ2-5, with 9 bases identical to TRBD2. This CDR3 spans 14 amino acids. Per germline, CDR1 SGHAT and CDR2 FQNNGV. The whole variable domain, remainder taken from reference TRBV11-2 and TRBJ2-5, is EAGVAQSPRYKIIEKRQSVAFWCNPISGHATLYWYQQILGQGPKLLIQFQNNGVVDDSQLPKDRFSAERLKGVDSTLKIQPAKLEDSAVYLCASNLAAGGGAQYFGPGTRLLVL.

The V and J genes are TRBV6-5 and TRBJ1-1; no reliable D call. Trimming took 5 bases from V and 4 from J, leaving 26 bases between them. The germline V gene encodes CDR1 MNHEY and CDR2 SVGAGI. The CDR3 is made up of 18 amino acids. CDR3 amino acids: CASSTSAWGPPMGTEAFF. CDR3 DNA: TGTGCCAGCAGTACATCGGCATGGGGTCCGCCCATGGGCACTGAAGCTTTCTTT.

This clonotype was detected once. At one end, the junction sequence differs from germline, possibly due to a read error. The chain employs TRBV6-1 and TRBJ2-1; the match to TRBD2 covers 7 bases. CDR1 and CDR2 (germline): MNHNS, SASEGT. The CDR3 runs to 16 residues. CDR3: CVSSPRRLASYNEQFF. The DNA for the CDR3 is TGCGTCAGCAGCCCAAGACGACTAGCCTCCTACAATGAGCAGTTCTTC.

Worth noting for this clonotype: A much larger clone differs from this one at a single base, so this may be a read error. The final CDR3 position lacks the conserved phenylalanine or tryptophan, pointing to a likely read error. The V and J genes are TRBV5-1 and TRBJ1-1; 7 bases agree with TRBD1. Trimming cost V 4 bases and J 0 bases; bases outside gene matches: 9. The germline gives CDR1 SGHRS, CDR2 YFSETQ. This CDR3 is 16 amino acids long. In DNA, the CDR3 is TGCGCCAGCAGCCTTATGGGACAGTCGATGAACACTGAAGCTTTCTTG. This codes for CASSLMGQSMNTEAFL.

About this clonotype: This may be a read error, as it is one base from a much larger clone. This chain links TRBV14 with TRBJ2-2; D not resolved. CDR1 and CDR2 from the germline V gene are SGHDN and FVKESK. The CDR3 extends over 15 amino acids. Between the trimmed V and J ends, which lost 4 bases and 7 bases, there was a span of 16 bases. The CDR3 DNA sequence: TGTGCCAGCAGCCCCGAGTCCGGCTATATCGGGGAGCTGTTTTTT. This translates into CASSPESGYIGELFF.

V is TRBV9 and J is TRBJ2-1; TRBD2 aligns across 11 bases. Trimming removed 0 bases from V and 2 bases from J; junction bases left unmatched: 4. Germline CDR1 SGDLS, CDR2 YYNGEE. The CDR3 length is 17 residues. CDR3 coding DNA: TGTGCCAGCAGCGTAGAGCCGACTAGCGGGGCCTACAATGAGCAGTTCTTC. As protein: CASSVEPTSGAYNEQFF.

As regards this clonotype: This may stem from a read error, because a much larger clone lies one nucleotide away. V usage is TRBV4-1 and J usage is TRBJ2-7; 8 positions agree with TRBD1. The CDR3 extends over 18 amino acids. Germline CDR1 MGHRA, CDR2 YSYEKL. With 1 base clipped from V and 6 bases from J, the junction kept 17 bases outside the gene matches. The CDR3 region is CASSQATRGPVGEREQYF. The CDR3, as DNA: TGCGCCAGCAGCCAAGCGACCAGGGGGCCAGTAGGTGAACGCGAGCAGTACTTC.

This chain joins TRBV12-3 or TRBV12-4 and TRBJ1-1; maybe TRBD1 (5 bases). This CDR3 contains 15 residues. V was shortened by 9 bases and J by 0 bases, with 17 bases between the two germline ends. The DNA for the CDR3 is TGTGCCAGTTCCCGGGAGACAGAGGTGAACACTGAAGCTTTCTTT. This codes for CASSRETEVNTEAFF.

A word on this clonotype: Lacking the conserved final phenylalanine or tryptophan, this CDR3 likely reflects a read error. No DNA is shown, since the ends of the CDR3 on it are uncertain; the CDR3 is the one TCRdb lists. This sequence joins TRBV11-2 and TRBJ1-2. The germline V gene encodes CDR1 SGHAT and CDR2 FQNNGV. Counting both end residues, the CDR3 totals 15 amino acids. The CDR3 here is CASSLTGFGNYGYTV.

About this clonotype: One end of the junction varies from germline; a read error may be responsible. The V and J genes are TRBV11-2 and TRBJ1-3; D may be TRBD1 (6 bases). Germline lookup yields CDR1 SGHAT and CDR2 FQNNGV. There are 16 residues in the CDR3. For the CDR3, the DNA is TGTGCCAGCAGTTGTAACGACAGGCCTCGTGGAAGCACCATATATTTC. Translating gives CASSCNDRPRGSTIYF.

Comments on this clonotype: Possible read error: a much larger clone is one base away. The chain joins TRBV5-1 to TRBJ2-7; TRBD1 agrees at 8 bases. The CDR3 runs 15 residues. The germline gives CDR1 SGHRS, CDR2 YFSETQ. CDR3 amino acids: CASSSPGGFSYERYF. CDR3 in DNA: TGCGCCAGCAGCTCCCCAGGGGGCTTCTCCTACGAGCGGTACTTC.

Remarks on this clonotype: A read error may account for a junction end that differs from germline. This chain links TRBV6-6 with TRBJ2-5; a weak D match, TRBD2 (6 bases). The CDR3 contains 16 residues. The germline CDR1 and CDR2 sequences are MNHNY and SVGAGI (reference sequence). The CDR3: CASSTGRGLIGKTQYF. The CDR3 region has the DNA TGCGCCAGCAGTACTGGACGGGGACTGATTGGTAAGACCCAGTACTTC.

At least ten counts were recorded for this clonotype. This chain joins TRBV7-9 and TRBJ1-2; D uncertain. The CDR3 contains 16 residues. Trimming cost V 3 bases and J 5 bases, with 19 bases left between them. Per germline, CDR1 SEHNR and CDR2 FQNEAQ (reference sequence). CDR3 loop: CASSLTQLRAGYGYTF. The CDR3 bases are TGTGCCAGCAGCTTGACACAGCTTAGAGCCGGGTATGGCTACACCTTC.

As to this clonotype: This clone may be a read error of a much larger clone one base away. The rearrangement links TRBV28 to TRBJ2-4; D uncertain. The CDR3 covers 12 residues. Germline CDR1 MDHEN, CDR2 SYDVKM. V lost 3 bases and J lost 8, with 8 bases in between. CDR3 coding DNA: TGTGCCAGCAGTTTTCAGGATTACATTCAGTACTTC. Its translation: CASSFQDYIQYF.